Listed below are T cell receptor beta chains from one sample, sequenced in a study of blood T cell repertoires in COVID-19. Sequenced by immunoSEQ multiplex PCR; TCRdb stores in-frame clones only, minus some. The sample contains some 140,000 clones, around 82% of which appear only once. Input material: peripheral blood. The receptors shown here come from a man aged 55 to 70 with COVID-19, enrolled during active disease. CDR3s include the opening cysteine and the closing phenylalanine or tryptophan. D genes are given only for firm matches. Only some rows state a clone size, as once, few, many or a class for expanded clones.

>TRBJ1-1|-|-|TRBV6-5|14
TGTGCCAGCAGTCCACCCGAGGGGAACACTGAAGCTTTCTTT
CASSPPEGNTEAFF
>TRBJ1-5|-|-|TRBV7-2|15
TGTGCCAGCAGCTCGGGGGGCCAAAACGTACAGCCCCAGCATTTT
CASSSGGQNVQPQHF
>TRBJ2-7|-|-|TRBV14|15
TGTGCCAGCAGCCATACGAGCCAGGGCTCCTACGAGCAGTACTTC
CASSHTSQGSYEQYF
>TRBJ1-2|-|TRBD1|TRBV9|14
TGTGCCAGCAGCGTGAACAGGGGGCTCAGTGGCTACACCTTC
CASSVNRGLSGYTF
>TRBJ1-2|once|TRBD1|TRBV28|17
TGTGCCAGCAGTACATCGGGACAGCTGCTAATACTCTATGGCTACACCTTC
CASSTSGQLLILYGYTF
>TRBJ2-7|-|-|TRBV11-3|13
TGTGCCAGCAGCTTGAACAGGGTCAACGAGCAGTACTTC
CASSLNRVNEQYF
>TRBJ1-2|-|TRBD1|TRBV24-1|15
TGTGCCACCAGTGCACGAACCGGGACAGAATATGGCTACACCTTC
CATSARTGTEYGYTF
>TRBJ1-1|few|-|TRBV28|11
TGTGCCAGCAGCTCTAGGTCGGGAGCTTTCTTT
CASSSRSGAFF
>TRBJ2-7|few|-|TRBV30|11
TGTGCCTGGAGTATAAACTACGAGCAGTACTTC
CAWSINYEQYF
>TRBJ1-5|-|-|TRBV28|12
TGTGCCAGCAGCCCCGGTCCTCAGCCCCAGCATTTT
CASSPGPQPQHF
>TRBJ2-1|-|TRBD2|TRBV3-1/TRBV3-2|14
TGTGCCAGCAGCCCCCGGGGGGAGTACAATGAGCAGTTCTTC
CASSPRGEYNEQFF
>TRBJ2-1|-|-|TRBV7-2|16
TGTGCCAGCAGCTTAGCGCGGGCAGGCTCCTACAATGAGCAGTTCTTC
CASSLARAGSYNEQFF
>TRBJ1-1|-|-|TRBV11-2|14
TGTGCCAGCAGCTTAGGAGGCTTCGGCACTGAAGCTTTCTTT
CASSLGGFGTEAFF
>TRBJ1-3|-|-|TRBV2|15
TGTGCCAGCAGCGGGAGGGAGGAGACTGGAAACACCATATATTTT
CASSGREETGNTIYF
>TRBJ1-4|-|-|TRBV29-1|13
TGCAGCGGCAGGCGGGATTTGAATGAAAAACTGTTTTTT
CSGRRDLNEKLFF
>TRBJ2-6|-|TRBD1|TRBV9|16
TGTGCCAGCGCGGACAGGGGCGTTCTGGGGGCCAACGTCCTGACTTTC
CASADRGVLGANVLTF
>TRBJ2-1|-|TRBD2|TRBV7-9|12
TGTGCCAGCAGCCCCCTCGCGGGGGGCGAGTTCTTC
CASSPLAGGEFF
>TRBJ2-6|-|-|TRBV7-2|16
TGTGCCAGCAGCTTATTCGGGGAGCGGGGGGCCAACGTCCTGACTTTC
CASSLFGERGANVLTF
>TRBJ2-1|-|TRBD1|TRBV29-1|16
TGCAGTGCCCTAAGATCACCGGGACAGGCCTACAATGAGCAGTTCTTC
CSALRSPGQAYNEQFF
>TRBJ1-5|-|-|TRBV6-2/TRBV6-3|16
TGTGCCAGCAGTTACTCGACCAGGGGACGCAATCAGCCCCAGCATTTT
CASSYSTRGRNQPQHF
>TRBJ2-7|-|TRBD2|TRBV6-2/TRBV6-3|17
TGTGCCAGCAGTTACTTCACCGGGACTACCCCTACCTACGAGCAGTACTTC
CASSYFTGTTPTYEQYF
>TRBJ2-1|-|-|TRBV7-8|12
TGTGCCAGCAGCCAACGAGTCAATGAGCAGTTCTTC
CASSQRVNEQFF
>TRBJ1-2|-|-|TRBV3-1/TRBV3-2|16
TGTGCCAGCAGCCAATTCAACGGGGGTAACCGGGGTGGCTACACCTTC
CASSQFNGGNRGGYTF
>TRBJ1-4|few|-|TRBV6-5|14
TGTGCCACGGCCGGAGATGCAACTAATGAAAAACTGTTTTTT
CATAGDATNEKLFF
>TRBJ2-3|-|-|TRBV29-1|14
TGCAGCGGCGCCGCGGGAACGTACACAGATACGCAGTATTTT
CSGAAGTYTDTQYF
>TRBJ2-3|-|TRBD1|TRBV29-1|13
TGCAGCGCTCGACAGGGGGCAGGGGATACGCAGTATTTT
CSARQGAGDTQYF
>TRBJ2-1|-|TRBD2|TRBV27|16
TGTGCCAGCAGACACCGCGGGACTAGCGGCTACAATGAGCAGTTCTTC
CASRHRGTSGYNEQFF
>TRBJ2-2|few|TRBD1|TRBV24-1|15
TGTGCCACCAGCGGACAGGGGGGGTTTGCCGGGGAGCTGTTTTTT
CATSGQGGFAGELFF
>TRBJ2-7|once|TRBD1|TRBV30|13
TGTGCCTGCAAGGGGGCTGTAGGAAGCGAGCAGTACTTC
CACKGAVGSEQYF
>TRBJ1-2|few|-|TRBV11-1|12
TGTGCCAGCAGCTTGGAGGGTGATGGCTACACCTTC
CASSLEGDGYTF
>TRBJ2-4|-|TRBD2|TRBV3-1/TRBV3-2|16
TGTGCCAGCAGCCAACGGACTAGCGGGGCCAAAAACATTCAGTACTTC
CASSQRTSGAKNIQYF
>TRBJ2-7|-|TRBD1|TRBV15|13
TGTGCCACCAGCAGAGAGCTCGGGACAGGGCTGTACTTC
CATSRELGTGLYF